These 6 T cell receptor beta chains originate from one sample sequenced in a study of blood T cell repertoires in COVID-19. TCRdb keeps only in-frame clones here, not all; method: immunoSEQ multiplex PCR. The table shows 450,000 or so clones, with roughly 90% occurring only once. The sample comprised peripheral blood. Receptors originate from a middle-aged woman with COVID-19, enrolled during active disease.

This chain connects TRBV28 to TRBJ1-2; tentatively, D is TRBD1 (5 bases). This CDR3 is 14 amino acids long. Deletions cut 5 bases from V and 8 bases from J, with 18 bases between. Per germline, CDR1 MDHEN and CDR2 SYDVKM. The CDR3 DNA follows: TGTGCCAGCAGTGAACCGTGGGGGACTAGGGGCTACACCTTC. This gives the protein CASSEPWGTRGYTF.

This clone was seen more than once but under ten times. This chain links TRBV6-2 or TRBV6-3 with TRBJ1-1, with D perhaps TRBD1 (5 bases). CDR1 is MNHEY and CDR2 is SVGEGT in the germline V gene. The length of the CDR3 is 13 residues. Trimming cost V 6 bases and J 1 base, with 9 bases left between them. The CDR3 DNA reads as TGTGCCAGCAGCGACAGAGCGAACACTGAAGCTTTCTTT. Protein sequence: CASSDRANTEAFF.

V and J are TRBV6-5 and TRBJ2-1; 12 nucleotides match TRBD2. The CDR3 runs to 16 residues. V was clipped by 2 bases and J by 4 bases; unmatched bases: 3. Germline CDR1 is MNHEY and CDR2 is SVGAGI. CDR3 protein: CASSYTSGRPYNEQFF. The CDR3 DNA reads TGTGCCAGCAGTTACACTAGCGGGAGGCCTTACAATGAGCAGTTCTTC.

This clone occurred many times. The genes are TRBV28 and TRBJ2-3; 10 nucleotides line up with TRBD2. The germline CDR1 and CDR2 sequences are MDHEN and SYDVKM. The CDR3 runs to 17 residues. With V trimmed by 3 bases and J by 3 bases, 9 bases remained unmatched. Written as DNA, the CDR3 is TGTGCCAGCAGTTTCCAGGTAGCGGGGGGTAGGACAGATACGCAGTATTTT. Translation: CASSFQVAGGRTDTQYF.

The CDR3 coding sequence is TGTGCCAGCAGTTTAGGGGGGACAGGGTATGGCTACACCTTC. Translated: CASSLGGTGYGYTF. The rearrangement uses TRBV28 and TRBJ1-2; 9 bases agree with TRBD1. This CDR3 spans 14 amino acids. Germline-derived CDR1 and CDR2 are MDHEN and SYDVKM. The J segment lost 5 bases and the V segment lost 2 bases, leaving 3 bases of the junction unmatched.

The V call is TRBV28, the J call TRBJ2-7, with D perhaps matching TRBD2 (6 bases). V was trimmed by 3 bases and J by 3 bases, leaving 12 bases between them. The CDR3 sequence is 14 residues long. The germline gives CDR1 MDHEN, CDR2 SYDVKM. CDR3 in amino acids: CASSFLGLDYEQYF. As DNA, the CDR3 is TGTGCCAGCAGTTTTTTGGGACTGGACTACGAGCAGTACTTC. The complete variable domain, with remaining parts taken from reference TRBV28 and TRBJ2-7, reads DVKVTQSSRYLVKRTGEKVFLECVQDMDHENMFWYRQDPGLGLRLIYFSYDVKMKEKGDIPEGYSVSREKKERFSLILESASTNQTSMYLCASSFLGLDYEQYFGPGTRLTVT.